The present TCR beta chain was sequenced within a study of T-cell memory formation after mild COVID-19. Study-wide background: Clusters were largely donor specific.

On this clonotype itself: Antigen unknown.

Germline V gene lookup returns CDR1 LGHNA and CDR2 YSLEER. Trimming took off 7 bases at V and 8 bases at J, with 23 bases between the two ends. The CDR3 runs to 16 residues. The 5'RACE method, run with constant-segment primers, produced TCR alpha and TCR beta cDNA libraries (carrying sample barcodes and UMIs). One entry per CDR3 protein, called by TCRdb with MiXCR from the 5' RACE reads. The sample lists over 350,000 distinct CDR3 sequences, more than 15% seen once, with around a fifth in the top ten. Study findings and constraints: Several responding clones turned up in pre-infection memory, indicating that cross-reactive memory may have taken part. Shrinking CD4+ clones resided mostly in CM and EM, and CD8+ ones in EMRA.

Sequencing was carried out using PBMCs or a T cell subset sorted from them (not recorded which). The V and J genes are TRBV4-3 and TRBJ2-2; D is possibly TRBD2 (6 bases). This sequence was found in a man between 18 and 35 years old who had mild COVID-19 (a few samples of this study predate the infection). Cell type and time point are not known. Here the CDR3 DNA reads TGCGCCAGCAACCTCGGGTTAGCGGCAAATGGGGGGGAGCTGTTTTTT. Its protein product is CASNLGLAANGGELFF.